The 4 T cell receptor beta chains presented below share a single source sample, sequenced in a study of T cell repertoires in cytomegalovirus infection. TCRdb itself ran the reads through MiXCR, one entry per CDR3 protein. The table has about 130,000 distinct CDR3 sequences, 32% seen once. No antigen has been assigned to these receptors. This material consisted of CD8+ T cells from cultured PBMCs, taken from culture after CMV antigen stimulation. These receptors were collected from a human donor in good health (CMV status not recorded). Some clones in this sample may be carry-over from other donors' samples.

This clonotype has a handful of counts. This sequence joins TRBV28 and TRBJ2-5; TRBD1 is a possible D gene (6 bases). Trimming stripped 2 bases from V and 0 bases from J, with 19 bases between. Germline CDR1 reads MDHEN; CDR2 reads SYDVKM. The CDR3 runs to 18 residues. CDR3 DNA: TGTGCCAGCAGTTTACGCCGCTCAAAACAGGGCAACCAAGAGACCCAGTACTTC. Its protein product is CASSLRRSKQGNQETQYF.

The rearrangement joins TRBV12-3 or TRBV12-4 to TRBJ2-1, with TRBD1 matching over 7 bases. CDR3 size: 15 residues. Losses at the gene ends were 6 bases for V and 4 bases for J; bases not matched to a gene: 9. This CDR3 reads CASRPAQGRYNEQFF. Written as DNA, the CDR3 is TGTGCCAGCAGGCCGGCACAGGGGCGTTACAATGAGCAGTTCTTC.

The V gene is TRBV20-1, the J gene TRBJ1-5, with D possibly matching TRBD1 (5 bases). CDR3 size: 13 residues. The germline gives CDR1 DFQATT, CDR2 SNEGSKA (reference sequence). The V end lost 5 bases, the J end lost 0 bases, and 8 bases lay between the germline ends. CDR3 residues: CSAWDFSNQPQHF. CDR3 in DNA: TGCAGTGCTTGGGACTTTAGCAATCAGCCCCAGCATTTT.

The chain combines TRBV3-1 with TRBJ2-7; D uncertain. This CDR3 is built from 14 residues. Germline assignment: CDR1 LGHDT and CDR2 YNNKEL (reference sequence). V gave up 0 bases and J gave up 1 base, with 7 bases separating them. The CDR3 nucleotides are TGTGCCAGCAGCCAAGACATGGGTTCCTACGAGCAGTACTTC. It encodes CASSQDMGSYEQYF.